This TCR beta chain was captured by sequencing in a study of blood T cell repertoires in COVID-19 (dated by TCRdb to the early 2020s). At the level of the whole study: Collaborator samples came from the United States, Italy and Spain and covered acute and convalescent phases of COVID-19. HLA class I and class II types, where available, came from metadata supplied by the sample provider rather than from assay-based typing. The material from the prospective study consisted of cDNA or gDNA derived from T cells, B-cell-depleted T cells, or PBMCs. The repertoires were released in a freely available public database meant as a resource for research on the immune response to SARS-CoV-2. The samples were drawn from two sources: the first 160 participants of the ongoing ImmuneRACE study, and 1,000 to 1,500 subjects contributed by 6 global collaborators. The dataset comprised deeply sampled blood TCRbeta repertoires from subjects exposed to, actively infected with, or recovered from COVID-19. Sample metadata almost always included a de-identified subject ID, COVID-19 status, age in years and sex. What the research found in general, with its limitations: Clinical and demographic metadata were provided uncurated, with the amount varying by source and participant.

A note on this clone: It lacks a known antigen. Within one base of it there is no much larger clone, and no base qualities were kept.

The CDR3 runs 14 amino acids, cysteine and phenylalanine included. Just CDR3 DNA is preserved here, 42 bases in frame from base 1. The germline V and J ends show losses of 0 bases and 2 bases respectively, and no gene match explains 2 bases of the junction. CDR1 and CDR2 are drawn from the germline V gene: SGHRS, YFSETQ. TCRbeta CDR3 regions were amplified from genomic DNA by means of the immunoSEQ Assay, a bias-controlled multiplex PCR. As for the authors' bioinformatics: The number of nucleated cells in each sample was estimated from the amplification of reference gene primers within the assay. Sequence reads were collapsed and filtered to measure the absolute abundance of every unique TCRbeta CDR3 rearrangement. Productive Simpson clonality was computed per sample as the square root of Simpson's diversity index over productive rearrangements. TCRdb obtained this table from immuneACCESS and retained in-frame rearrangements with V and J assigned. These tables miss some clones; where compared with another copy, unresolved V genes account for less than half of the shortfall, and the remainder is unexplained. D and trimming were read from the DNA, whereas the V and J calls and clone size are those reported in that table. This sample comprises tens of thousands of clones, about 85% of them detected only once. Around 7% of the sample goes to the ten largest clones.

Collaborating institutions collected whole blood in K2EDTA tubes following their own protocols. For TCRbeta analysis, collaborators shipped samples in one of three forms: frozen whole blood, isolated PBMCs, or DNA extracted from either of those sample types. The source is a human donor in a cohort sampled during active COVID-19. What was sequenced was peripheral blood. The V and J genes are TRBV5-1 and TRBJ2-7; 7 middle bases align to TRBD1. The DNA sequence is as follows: TGCGCCAGCAGCTTGGGGGACAGCCCCTACGAGCAGTACTTC. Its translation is CASSLGDSPYEQYF.